The 23 T cell receptor beta chains listed next were all sequenced from one sample in a study of OX40 agonist ivuxolimab in advanced cancers. Measured with immunoSEQ multiplex PCR; TCRdb has only the in-frame clones, and not every one. The profile shows roughly 96,000 clones, about 80% of them singletons. This sample comprised CD4+ or CD8+ T cells sorted from blood, obtained in a trial of the OX40 agonist ivuxolimab. The receptors derive from an adult with an advanced solid tumor such as melanoma, head and neck, liver or kidney cancer.

The CDR3 region has the DNA TGCAGTGGTAATTCACGTGAGACCCAGTACTTC. It is translated as CSGNSRETQYF. The genes are TRBV20-1 and TRBJ2-5; D is ambiguous. The V gene lost 7 bases and the J gene lost 5 bases, with 11 bases spanning the gap. The CDR3 is made up of 11 amino acids. Germline lookup yields CDR1 DFQATT and CDR2 SNEGSKA (reference sequence).

The chain carries TRBV27 and TRBJ2-5, with D possibly matching TRBD1 (5 bases). V lost 6 bases, J lost 1 base, and 18 bases lay in between. Germline CDR1 MNHEY, CDR2 SMNVEV (reference sequence). CDR3 length: 16 residues. Here the CDR3 reads CASRDPGKGSQETQYF. CDR3 sequence (DNA): TGTGCCAGCAGGGACCCAGGGAAGGGGTCCCAAGAGACCCAGTACTTC.

This clone appeared once. This rearrangement joins TRBV7-2 to TRBJ1-5, with 7 bases matching TRBD1. V shed 1 base and J 5 bases; nucleotides not matched to a gene: 5. Per the germline V gene, CDR1 is SGHTA and CDR2 is FQGNSA. This CDR3 has 15 amino acids. The CDR3 spells CASSLEGAGDQPQHF. The CDR3 DNA reads TGTGCCAGCAGCTTAGAGGGGGCGGGGGATCAGCCCCAGCATTTT.

This sequence joins TRBV5-4 and TRBJ1-6, with a possible D match to TRBD1 (5 bases). Germline V gene data show CDR1 as SGHNT and CDR2 as YYREEE (reference sequence). The CDR3 runs 14 residues. V lost 3 bases and J lost 6, with 10 bases in between. Here the CDR3 reads CASSSFGGNSPLHF. The DNA of the CDR3 is TGTGCCAGCAGCTCGTTCGGGGGTAATTCACCCCTCCACTTT.

The chain has TRBV5-8 and TRBJ2-5; D perhaps matches TRBD1 (5 bases). V shed 0 bases and J shed 1 base, with 7 bases lying between them. The V gene's germline CDR1 is SGHTS and CDR2 YDEGEE. CDR3 length: 14 residues. This CDR3 reads CASSLGQPQETQYF. The CDR3 region has the DNA TGTGCCAGCAGCTTGGGACAGCCCCAAGAGACCCAGTACTTC.

The chain couples TRBV7-2 to TRBJ2-7; the D is unclear. Trimming cost V 1 base and J 2 bases, with 9 bases left between them. Looked up from germline, CDR1 is SGHTA and CDR2 is FQGNSA. The CDR3 sequence is 14 residues long. The CDR3 coding sequence is TGTGCCAGCAGCTTAGGGGTAGGGCCCTACGAGCAGTACTTC. Its protein is CASSLGVGPYEQYF. Full variable domain (missing parts from reference TRBV7-2 and TRBJ2-7): GAGVSQSPSNKVTEKGKDVELRCDPISGHTALYWYRQSLGQGLEFLIYFQGNSAPDKSGLPSDRFSAERTGGSVSTLTIQRTQQEDSAVYLCASSLGVGPYEQYFGPGTRLTVT.

The CDR3 loop is CASSFDRQNTGELFF. CDR3 nucleotide sequence: TGTGCCAGCAGCTTCGACCGTCAGAACACCGGGGAGCTGTTTTTT. This chain uses TRBV6-5 with TRBJ2-2; D is undetermined. The germline gives CDR1 MNHEY, CDR2 SVGAGI. Trimming stripped 6 bases from V and 1 base from J, with 12 bases between. The CDR3 contains 15 residues.

V gene TRBV18 combines with J gene TRBJ2-7, with D possibly TRBD1 on 5 matching bases. The V gene's germline CDR1 is KGHSH and CDR2 LQKENI. V lost 2 bases and J 7 bases, leaving 21 bases between the germline ends. The CDR3 extends over 16 amino acids. CDR3 coding DNA: TGTGCCAGCTCACCATTCCCCCCCTTCTTCAGGGCAGAGCAGTACTTC. Translation: CASSPFPPFFRAEQYF.

The chain recombines TRBV5-4 with TRBJ2-7, with D possibly being TRBD1 or TRBD2 (7 bases each). This CDR3 is built from 15 residues. CDR1 and CDR2 (germline): SGHNT, YYREEE (reference sequence). Trimming took 4 bases from V and 0 from J, leaving 14 bases between them. CDR3: CASSPRGGSSYEQYF. CDR3 nucleotide sequence: TGTGCCAGCAGCCCCAGGGGGGGGTCCTCCTACGAGCAGTACTTC.

The chain links TRBV7-9 to TRBJ2-1, with a possible D match to TRBD2 (5 bases). Trimming shortened V by 4 bases and J by 9 bases, and 10 bases separated the two germline ends. CDR3 length: 12 amino acids. Germline CDR1 is SEHNR and CDR2 is FQNEAQ (reference sequence). CDR3 loop: CASSYLASEQFF. CDR3 DNA: TGTGCCAGCAGCTACCTAGCCAGTGAGCAGTTCTTC.

The chain couples TRBV7-2 to TRBJ1-3; tentative D call: TRBD1 (5 bases). The CDR3 length is 17 residues. CDR1 is SGHTA and CDR2 is FQGNSA in the germline V gene. Between the trimmed V and J ends, which lost 0 bases and 4 bases, there was a span of 16 bases. CDR3 nucleotide sequence: TGTGCCAGCAGCTTAGCGTCGGGGGGGACGGCGGGAAACACCATATATTTT. Its protein is CASSLASGGTAGNTIYF.

The chain couples TRBV6-1 to TRBJ2-3; either TRBD1 or TRBD2 may fit D (6 bases each). Germline V gene lookup returns CDR1 MNHNS and CDR2 SASEGT. The CDR3 has 16 amino acids. V dropped 4 bases and J dropped 7 bases, with 21 bases sitting between them. CDR3 sequence reads: CASSVHHGGVGNTQYF. The CDR3 coding sequence is TGTGCCAGCAGTGTCCACCACGGGGGCGTCGGAAATACGCAGTATTTT.

This chain uses TRBV12-5 with TRBJ2-3; D uncertain. The V and J ends lost 1 base and 4 bases respectively, with 3 bases between them. CDR1 and CDR2 (germline): LGHNT, FRNRAP. The CDR3 length is 12 residues. CDR3 region: CASGLAPDTQYF. CDR3 coding DNA: TGTGCTAGTGGTTTGGCGCCAGATACGCAGTATTTT. Full variable domain (remainder filled in from reference TRBV12-5 and TRBJ2-3): DARVTQTPRHKVTEMGQEVTMRCQPILGHNTVFWYRQTMMQGLELLAYFRNRAPLDDSGMPKDRFSAEMPDATLATLKIQPSEPRDSAVYFCASGLAPDTQYFGPGTRLTVL.

The gene calls are TRBV6-6 and TRBJ2-7; a possible D gene is TRBD1 (6 bases). With 2 bases removed from V and 2 bases from J, the gap between germline ends came to 10 bases. There are 14 residues in the CDR3. From germline, CDR1 is MNHNY and CDR2 SVGAGI (reference sequence). The CDR3 DNA sequence: TGTGCCAGCAGTTACGGGGACACCCCCTACGAGCAGTACTTC. Translation: CASSYGDTPYEQYF.

The rearrangement links TRBV21-1 to TRBJ1-1. TRBV21-1 is a recognized pseudogene. CDR3 length: 15 residues. The CDR3 DNA follows: TGTGCCAGCAGAGGGTTATACACAATTCGCACTGAAGCTTTCTTT. It yields the protein CASRGLYTIRTEAFF.

The chain uses TRBV29-1 and TRBJ2-3, with D uncertain. Between the trimmed V and J ends, which lost 4 bases and 5 bases, there was a span of 10 bases. Germline CDR1 and CDR2: SQVTM and ANQGSEA. This CDR3 has 12 residues. The CDR3 DNA reads TGCAGCGTTGTTAGTTACCGAGATACGCAGTATTTT. Its protein product is CSVVSYRDTQYF.

The J gene is TRBJ2-7, the V gene TRBV10-1; no clear D. The CDR3 runs to 12 residues. V lost 6 bases and J 3 bases, leaving 9 bases between the germline ends. Germline values: CDR1 WNHNN, CDR2 SYGVQD (reference sequence). CDR3 coding DNA: TGCGCCAGCAGCACTTACAGCTACGAGCAGTACTTC. Its protein is CASSTYSYEQYF.

The chain recombines TRBV19 with TRBJ1-4; 7 bases line up with TRBD1. The CDR3 spans 13 residues. The J segment lost 3 bases and the V segment lost 7 bases, leaving 2 bases of the junction unmatched. Per germline, CDR1 LNHDA and CDR2 SQIVND (reference sequence). The CDR3 here is CASKDRSNEKLFF. The CDR3 DNA follows: TGTGCCAGTAAGGACAGGTCTAATGAAAAACTGTTTTTT.

The chain combines TRBV27 with TRBJ2-2, with D possibly matching TRBD1 (5 bases). The CDR3 is 15 amino acids. CDR1 is MNHEY and CDR2 is SMNVEV in the germline V gene (reference sequence). The V gene lost 7 bases and the J gene lost 2 bases, with 14 bases spanning the gap. As DNA, the CDR3 is TGTGCCAGCACCGCCCACAGGAGTAACACCGGGGAGCTGTTTTTT. Translating it yields CASTAHRSNTGELFF.

The rearrangement uses TRBV27 and TRBJ2-1, with D maybe TRBD2 (6 bases). The CDR3 spans 13 residues. Germline CDR1 MNHEY, CDR2 SMNVEV (reference sequence). V lost 4 bases and J lost 11, with 15 bases in between. CDR3 sequence (DNA): TGTGCCAGCAGTTCAATCTCCGGGACTCAGCAGTTCTTC. It specifies CASSSISGTQQFF.

A remark on this clone: The germline gene is not matched at one end of the junction; a read error may be the cause. The chain couples TRBV2 to TRBJ2-7; TRBD2 might be the D (6 bases). The germline V gene encodes CDR1 SNHLY and CDR2 FYNNEI. The CDR3 is made up of 12 amino acids. The CDR3 nucleotides read TGTGCCAGCAGGGAAGGGACTTACGAGCAGTACTTC. As protein: CASREGTYEQYF.

The chain links TRBV19 to TRBJ2-7; 11 positions match TRBD1. The germline gives CDR1 LNHDA, CDR2 SQIVND (reference sequence). The CDR3 length is 15 residues. J gave up 4 bases and V 5 bases, and 7 bases lay outside the gene matches. The CDR3 DNA reads as TGTGCCAGTAGTCCCCGGACAGGGGGCAGGTACGAGCAGTACTTC. Its translation: CASSPRTGGRYEQYF.

The chain employs TRBV2 and TRBJ1-2; TRBD1 is a possible D gene (5 bases). The CDR3 totals 13 residues. Trimming stripped 1 base from V and 8 bases from J, with 11 bases between. In germline, CDR1 is SNHLY, CDR2 FYNNEI. The CDR3 region has the DNA TGTGCCAGCAGTGAAGAAAGGGGCCCGGGCTACACCTTC. Protein: CASSEERGPGYTF.